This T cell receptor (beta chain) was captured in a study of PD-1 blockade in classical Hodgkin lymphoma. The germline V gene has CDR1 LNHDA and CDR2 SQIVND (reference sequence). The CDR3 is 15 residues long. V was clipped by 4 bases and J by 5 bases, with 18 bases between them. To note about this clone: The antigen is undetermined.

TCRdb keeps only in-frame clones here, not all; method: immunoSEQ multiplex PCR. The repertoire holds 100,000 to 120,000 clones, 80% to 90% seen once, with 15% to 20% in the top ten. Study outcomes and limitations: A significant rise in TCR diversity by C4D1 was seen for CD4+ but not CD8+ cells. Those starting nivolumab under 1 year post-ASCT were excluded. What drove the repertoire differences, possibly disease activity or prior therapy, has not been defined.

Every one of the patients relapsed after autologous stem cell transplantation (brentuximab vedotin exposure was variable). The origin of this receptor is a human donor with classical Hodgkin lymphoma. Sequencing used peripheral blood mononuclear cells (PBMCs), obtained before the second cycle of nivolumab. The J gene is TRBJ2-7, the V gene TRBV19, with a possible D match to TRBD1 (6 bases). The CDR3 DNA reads TGTGCCAGTAGTAACGGTGCCAGGGGATTTAACGAGCAGTACTTC. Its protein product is CASSNGARGFNEQYF.